The next 24 T cell receptor beta chains were all read from a single sample in a study of blood T cell repertoires in COVID-19. Measured with immunoSEQ multiplex PCR; TCRdb has only the in-frame clones, and not every one. The table shows around 130,000 clones, with 84% occurring only once. Specimen: PBMCs or T cells enriched from blood (not recorded which). These TCRs come from a young woman who had recovered from COVID-19.

In its sample, this clone was seen once. This chain links TRBV19 with TRBJ2-1; weak D call: TRBD2 (5 bases). Germline values: CDR1 LNHDA, CDR2 SQIVND (reference sequence). V lost 5 bases and J lost 0, with 5 bases in between. The CDR3 is 13 amino acids. The CDR3, as DNA: TGTGCCAGTAGTCGGGACTCCTACAATGAGCAGTTCTTC. It yields the protein CASSRDSYNEQFF.

The chain carries TRBV28 and TRBJ1-2, with 7 nucleotides matching TRBD1. The CDR3 sequence is 14 residues long. Germline loops: CDR1 MDHEN, CDR2 SYDVKM. J gave up 0 bases and V 6 bases, and 4 bases lay outside the gene matches. In DNA, the CDR3 is TGTGCCAGCAGGTCCGGGACAGCTAACTATGGCTACACCTTC. This translates into CASRSGTANYGYTF.

The chain combines TRBV2 with TRBJ1-6; the D gene is possibly TRBD1 (5 bases). Deletions cut 3 bases from V and 7 bases from J, with 13 bases between. The CDR3 runs to 15 residues. From germline, CDR1 is SNHLY and CDR2 FYNNEI. The CDR3 coding sequence is TGTGCCAGCAGTGATTTCGGGACTACCAATTCACCCCTCCACTTT. Its translation is CASSDFGTTNSPLHF. The entire variable domain, with the rest obtained from reference TRBV2 and TRBJ1-6, is as follows: EPEVTQTPSHQVTQMGQEVILRCVPISNHLYFYWYRQILGQKVEFLVSFYNNEISEKSEIFDDQFSVERPDGSNFTLKIRSTKLEDSAMYFCASSDFGTTNSPLHFGNGTRLTVT.

The chain recombines TRBV3-1 (or the pseudogene TRBV3-2) with TRBJ2-1; 13 bases agree with TRBD2. Germline assignment: CDR1 LGHDT and CDR2 YNNKEL (reference sequence). J gave up 2 bases and V 1 base, and 2 bases lay outside the gene matches. CDR3 length equals 17 residues. The CDR3 sequence is CASSQAGTSGTYNEQFF. CDR3 sequence (DNA): TGTGCCAGCAGCCAAGCCGGGACTAGCGGGACCTACAATGAGCAGTTCTTC.

The chain uses TRBV7-9 and TRBJ1-1; D is uncertain. The CDR3 is 13 amino acids. The ends were cut back, 5 bases at V and 1 base at J, with 8 bases in the middle. CDR1 SEHNR and CDR2 FQNEAQ come from the germline V gene (reference sequence). The CDR3 region is CASSPTPNTEAFF. CDR3 DNA sequence: TGTGCCAGCAGCCCGACACCGAACACTGAAGCTTTCTTT.

The chain recombines TRBV10-2 with TRBJ2-1; 7 bases are a match to TRBD1. The CDR3 has 16 residues. Per germline, CDR1 WSHSY and CDR2 SAAADI. Trimming removed 0 bases from V and 6 bases from J; junction bases left unmatched: 8. CDR3 nucleotide sequence: TGCGCCAGCAGTGAGTCGACAGACAGGGTAGGCAATGAGCAGTTCTTC. It is translated as CASSESTDRVGNEQFF.

The chain recombines TRBV11-3 with TRBJ2-1; 8 nucleotides match TRBD2. V lost 5 bases, J lost 1 base, and 4 bases stayed unmatched. Germline CDR1 and CDR2: SGHNT and YENEEA. The CDR3 contains 15 residues. The CDR3 is CASSQGLASYNEQFF. The CDR3 nucleotides are TGTGCCAGCAGCCAAGGACTAGCTTCCTACAATGAGCAGTTCTTC.

The CDR3 protein is CASSTGYTEAFF. The DNA for the CDR3 is TGTGCCAGCAGTACAGGATACACTGAAGCTTTCTTT. The chain couples TRBV6-5 to TRBJ1-1, with D perhaps TRBD1 (5 bases). From germline, CDR1 is MNHEY and CDR2 SVGAGI. This CDR3 spans 12 amino acids. V dropped 5 bases and J dropped 3 bases, with 7 bases sitting between them.

This chain uses TRBV24-1 with TRBJ2-5; the match to TRBD2 covers 9 bases. CDR1 is KGHDR, CDR2 SFDVKD, per germline. The ends lost 4 bases at V and 3 bases at J; junction bases unmatched: 2. The CDR3 spans 14 residues. CDR3 sequence (DNA): TGTGCCACCAGTGACAGCGGGAGGAAAGAGACCCAGTACTTC. Translation gives CATSDSGRKETQYF.

The rearrangement links TRBV18 to TRBJ2-3, with 13 bases fitting TRBD2. The CDR3 spans 16 residues. Germline values: CDR1 KGHSH, CDR2 LQKENI. Germline trimming cut 6 bases from V and 5 bases from J; bases unmatched to any gene: 8. CDR3 nucleotide sequence: TGTGCCAGCTCTCCCGGGACTAGCGGGATGGGAGATACGCAGTATTTT. This sequence encodes CASSPGTSGMGDTQYF.

The chain employs TRBV7-2 and TRBJ1-5; D is perhaps TRBD1 (6 bases). Germline V gene sequence: CDR1 SGHTA, CDR2 FQGNSA. The germline V and J ends were trimmed by 2 bases and 2 bases, with 10 bases remaining between them. This CDR3 spans 15 amino acids. The CDR3 here is CASSLTGFGNQPQHF. CDR3 DNA sequence: TGTGCCAGCAGCTTAACAGGGTTCGGCAATCAGCCCCAGCATTTT. Complete variable domain (other parts from reference TRBV7-2 and TRBJ1-5): GAGVSQSPSNKVTEKGKDVELRCDPISGHTALYWYRQSLGQGLEFLIYFQGNSAPDKSGLPSDRFSAERTGGSVSTLTIQRTQQEDSAVYLCASSLTGFGNQPQHFGDGTRLSIL.

This sequence joins TRBV5-4 and TRBJ1-2; 8 nucleotides agree with TRBD1. V dropped 4 bases and J dropped 4; count of bases not matched to a gene: 6. This CDR3 spans 14 amino acids. Germline CDR1 SGHNT, CDR2 YYREEE (reference sequence). The DNA of the CDR3 is TGTGCCAGCAGCCCAGGGGGCGATTCCTATGGCTACACCTTC. It translates to CASSPGGDSYGYTF.

The count of this clone is one. The genes are TRBV2 and TRBJ2-1, with 10 positions matching TRBD2. The CDR3 is 16 amino acids. The V segment lost 5 bases and the J segment 7 bases; nucleotides outside the gene matches: 11. Germline CDR1 reads SNHLY; CDR2 reads FYNNEI. CDR3 nucleotides: TGTGCCAGCAGTTCCCTAGCGGGAGTGGGTATGAATGAGCAGTTCTTC. This sequence encodes CASSSLAGVGMNEQFF.

The chain uses TRBV2 and TRBJ2-3, with 8 nucleotides matching TRBD2. From germline, CDR1 is SNHLY and CDR2 FYNNEI. The CDR3 contains 19 residues. Unmatched junction bases numbered 21, after V lost 6 bases and J lost 4 bases. CDR3 in DNA: TGTGCCAGCAGGTTCCGGCTAGCGGGCCCCGGAATGGGCGCAGATACGCAGTATTTT. Protein: CASRFRLAGPGMGADTQYF.

The chain recombines TRBV6-5 with TRBJ2-1, with TRBD2 identical over 7 bases. The V and J ends lost 6 bases and 0 bases, in that order; junction bases with no gene match: 5. CDR1 is MNHEY, CDR2 SVGAGI, per germline. This CDR3 has 15 residues. The CDR3 DNA reads as TGTGCCAGCAGAAGTAGGACTAGCTCCTACAATGAGCAGTTCTTC. Its protein product is CASRSRTSSYNEQFF.

The genes are TRBV11-2 and TRBJ2-1; D is uncertain. The CDR3 runs to 13 residues. CDR1 is SGHAT, CDR2 FQNNGV, per germline. V lost 3 bases and J lost 8, with 11 bases in between. CDR3 residues: CASSFGSTDEQFF. In DNA, the CDR3 is TGTGCCAGCAGCTTCGGTTCTACGGATGAGCAGTTCTTC.

This clone was observed a handful of times. This chain uses TRBV30 with TRBJ1-1, with D uncertain. Per the germline V gene, CDR1 is GTSNPN and CDR2 is SVGIG (reference sequence). V lost 4 bases to trimming and J lost 8 bases, with 14 bases between them. The CDR3 consists of 12 residues. CDR3 sequence: CAWTRGGPEAFF. CDR3 nucleotides: TGTGCCTGGACTCGGGGAGGGCCAGAAGCTTTCTTT.

This clone came up once. The chain is built from TRBV6-2 or TRBV6-3 and TRBJ2-4; TRBD2 might be the D (6 bases). The V and J ends lost 2 bases and 8 bases respectively, with 13 bases between them. The CDR3 totals 14 residues. The germline gives CDR1 MNHEY, CDR2 SVGEGT. CDR3 amino acids: CASSYSLERDIQYF. The CDR3 DNA follows: TGTGCCAGCAGTTACAGTCTCGAGCGGGACATTCAGTACTTC.

This chain joins TRBV5-8 and TRBJ2-7; 7 nucleotides align to TRBD1. This CDR3 is built from 16 residues. CDR1 and CDR2 (germline): SGHTS, YDEGEE. With 2 bases clipped from V and 2 bases from J, the junction kept 10 bases outside the gene matches. CDR3 DNA: TGTGCCAGCAGCTTTACAGGGGCTTGGGGTACCTACGAGCAGTACTTC. Protein product: CASSFTGAWGTYEQYF. Together with reference TRBV5-8 and TRBJ2-7, the CDR3 gives the full variable domain: EAGVTQSPTHLIKTRGQQATLRCSPISGHTSVYWYQQALGLGLQFLLWYDEGEERNRGNFPPRFSGRQFPNYSSELNVNALELEDSALYLCASSFTGAWGTYEQYFGPGTRLTVT.

The J gene is TRBJ2-5, the V gene TRBV18; maybe TRBD1 (5 bases). Trimming cost V 6 bases and J 4 bases, with 18 bases left between them. Germline CDR1 is KGHSH and CDR2 is LQKENI. This CDR3 comprises 15 residues. CDR3 sequence: CASSRAFGQGETQYF. CDR3 nucleotides: TGTGCCAGCTCTCGGGCGTTCGGGCAGGGAGAGACCCAGTACTTC.

The chain carries TRBV6-4 and TRBJ2-1, with 10 bases lining up with TRBD1. The CDR3 spans 16 residues. CDR1 is MRHNA and CDR2 is SNTAGT in the germline V gene. After removal of 2 bases from V and 9 bases from J, the junction contained 10 bases not matched to a gene. The CDR3 nucleotides read TGTGCCAGCAGTGACCCCGGAGACAGGGGGCCGGGTGAGCAGTTCTTC. Protein: CASSDPGDRGPGEQFF.

The table lists this clone with a count of one. The chain recombines TRBV28 with TRBJ2-7, with 10 bases aligning to TRBD1. The CDR3 totals 14 residues. The J segment lost 5 bases and the V segment lost 6 bases, leaving 7 bases of the junction unmatched. The germline gives CDR1 MDHEN, CDR2 SYDVKM. The CDR3 loop reads CASSRPGQGNEQYF. The CDR3 coding sequence is TGTGCCAGCAGCCGACCGGGACAGGGGAACGAGCAGTACTTC.

The chain recombines TRBV24-1 with TRBJ1-1; TRBD1 matches 10 bases. V gave up 4 bases and J gave up 3 bases; unmatched junction bases: 4. The CDR3 consists of 15 residues. Germline-derived CDR1 and CDR2 are KGHDR and SFDVKD. The CDR3 protein is CATSETGGLDTEAFF. In nucleotides, the CDR3 is TGTGCCACCAGTGAGACAGGGGGCTTGGACACTGAAGCTTTCTTT.

The J gene is TRBJ1-4, the V gene TRBV24-1; 7 bases align to TRBD1. The V and J ends lost 5 bases and 8 bases, in that order; junction bases with no gene match: 7. This CDR3 has 14 amino acids. The germline CDR1 and CDR2 sequences are KGHDR and SFDVKD. The CDR3 DNA is TGTGCCACCAGTGGCGAGGGGGCGGGAGAAAAACTGTTTTTT. It encodes CATSGEGAGEKLFF.